These T cell receptor beta chains were read from a single sample in a study of shared clonotypes between healthy human individuals. TCRdb's copy holds only in-frame clones and misses some; the assay was immunoSEQ multiplex PCR. The data show about 2.5 million clones, around 90% seen once. Specimen: naive CD4+ T cells from PBMCs. These receptor sequences come from a man in his late teens or twenties in good health. Some clones in this sample may be carry-over from other donors' samples. Both conserved end residues are part of each CDR3. D genes are given only for firm matches. The size entry is marked missing in some rows and otherwise reads once, few, many or a size class.

V gene	clone size	J gene	D gene	CDR3 protein	CDR3 DNA
TRBV7-3	NA	TRBJ2-1	NA	CASSEDPGNEQFF	TGTGCCAGCAGCGAGGATCCTGGGAATGAGCAGTTCTTC
TRBV5-1	NA	TRBJ2-2	NA	CASSLAGSRENTGELFF	TGCGCCAGCAGCCTGGCCGGGTCGCGGGAGAACACCGGGGAGCTGTTTTTT
TRBV7-9	once	TRBJ2-1	NA	CASSLSRALANNEQFF	TGTGCCAGCAGCTTATCGCGGGCCCTTGCGAACAATGAGCAGTTCTTC
TRBV7-9	NA	TRBJ2-5	TRBD1	CASSLKGGQGKAQETQYF	TGTGCCAGCAGCTTAAAGGGGGGACAGGGAAAGGCCCAAGAGACCCAGTACTTC
TRBV28	NA	TRBJ1-4	NA	CASLRREKLFF	TGTGCCAGTCTACGTCGGGAAAAACTGTTTTTT
TRBV2	NA	TRBJ1-2	TRBD1	CAISGTLSYGDSYGYTF	TGTGCCATCTCAGGGACGTTATCTTATGGGGACAGCTATGGCTACACCTTC
TRBV27	NA	TRBJ1-1	NA	CASSFGGADTEAFF	TGTGCCAGCAGTTTTGGAGGGGCTGACACTGAAGCTTTCTTT
TRBV11-1	NA	TRBJ1-5	TRBD1	CASSAGQGANQPQHF	TGTGCCAGCAGCGCGGGACAGGGGGCGAATCAGCCCCAGCATTTT
TRBV30	NA	TRBJ1-2	NA	CAWSPRAQNYGYTF	TGTGCCTGGAGCCCCCGGGCCCAAAACTATGGCTACACCTTC
TRBV7-7	NA	TRBJ2-3	NA	CASSPEASTDTQYF	TGTGCCAGCAGCCCGGAAGCTAGCACAGATACGCAGTATTTT
TRBV28	NA	TRBJ1-1	TRBD1	CASSELGQQNTEAFF	TGTGCCAGCAGTGAACTGGGACAGCAGAACACTGAAGCTTTCTTT
TRBV18	NA	TRBJ2-2	NA	CASSPKEKGSNTGELFF	TGTGCCAGCTCACCTAAGGAAAAGGGATCGAACACCGGGGAGCTGTTTTTT
TRBV10-3	NA	TRBJ2-1	TRBD2	CAISESYGLAGNSEQFF	TGTGCCATCAGTGAGTCGTATGGATTAGCGGGAAACTCTGAGCAGTTCTTC
TRBV5-4	NA	TRBJ1-1	NA	CASSFASVAFF	TGTGCCAGCAGCTTCGCTTCTGTAGCTTTCTTT
TRBV5-1	NA	TRBJ2-3	TRBD1	CASSPRPGQSTDTQYF	TGCGCCAGCAGCCCAAGGCCGGGACAGTCCACAGATACGCAGTATTTT
TRBV28	NA	TRBJ1-1	TRBD1	CASSTRGDRGLFF	TGTGCCAGCTCCACGCGAGGGGACAGGGGACTGTTCTTT
TRBV9	NA	TRBJ2-6	NA	CASSVLSTGANVLTF	TGTGCCAGCAGCGTCTTGTCCACTGGGGCCAACGTCCTGACTTTC
TRBV5-1	NA	TRBJ2-7	TRBD1	CASSSGTVIYEQYF	TGCGCCAGCAGCTCAGGGACAGTAATCTACGAGCAGTACTTC
TRBV28	NA	TRBJ1-2	NA	CASSPGRIYGYTF	TGTGCCAGCAGCCCCGGACGGATCTATGGCTACACCTTC
TRBV7-2	once	TRBJ2-1	NA	CASSSGLDSYNEQFF	TGTGCCAGCAGCTCCGGACTGGACTCCTACAATGAGCAGTTCTTC
TRBV18	NA	TRBJ2-7	TRBD1	CASSPPSRDSYEQYF	TGTGCCAGCTCACCACCGTCCCGGGACAGCTACGAGCAGTACTTC
TRBV11-2	NA	TRBJ1-1	NA	CASSPTLPENTEAFF	TGTGCCAGCAGCCCCACCCTGCCCGAGAACACTGAAGCTTTCTTT
TRBV7-9	NA	TRBJ1-2	NA	CASSSPESYGYTF	TGTGCCAGCAGCTCCCCCGAAAGCTATGGCTACACCTTC
TRBV30	NA	TRBJ2-7	NA	CAWSVRLYVYF	TGTGCCTGGAGTGTACGCCTCTATGTGTACTTC
TRBV19	NA	TRBJ2-1	TRBD2	CASSNPGLAGTNEQFF	TGTGCCAGTAGTAACCCGGGACTAGCGGGAACCAATGAGCAGTTCTTC
TRBV29-1	NA	TRBJ1-1	NA	CSVEPRANTEAFF	TGCAGCGTTGAACCCAGGGCAAACACTGAAGCTTTCTTT
TRBV5-1	NA	TRBJ2-3	TRBD2	CASSLMASGSMDTQYF	TGCGCCAGCAGCTTGATGGCCAGCGGGAGTATGGATACGCAGTATTTT
TRBV6-5	NA	TRBJ2-2	TRBD1	CASRGTGRDGELFF	TGTGCCAGCCGCGGGACAGGTCGGGACGGGGAGCTGTTTTTT
TRBV4-2	NA	TRBJ2-4	TRBD1	CASSQEGQRSKNIQYF	TGTGCCAGCAGCCAAGAGGGACAGCGTTCCAAAAACATTCAGTACTTC
TRBV4-1	NA	TRBJ2-1	NA	CASSHRGRNLGRSYNEQFF	TGCGCCAGCAGCCACCGGGGTCGAAATCTAGGACGCTCCTACAATGAGCAGTTCTTC
TRBV9	NA	TRBJ1-2	NA	CASSPGVGGNYGYTF	TGTGCCAGCAGCCCCGGGGTGGGGGGGAACTATGGCTACACCTTC
TRBV18	few	TRBJ1-1	TRBD1	CASSPPGGTVNTEAFF	TGTGCCAGCTCACCCCCGGGTGGGACAGTGAACACTGAAGCTTTCTTT
TRBV5-1	NA	TRBJ1-5	NA	CASSEGTNLPQHF	TGCGCCAGCAGCGAGGGGACAAACCTGCCCCAGCATTTT
TRBV30	NA	TRBJ2-5	NA	CAWSAISKGTQYF	TGTGCCTGGAGTGCTATATCCAAGGGGACCCAGTACTTC
TRBV10-3	NA	TRBJ2-3	TRBD1	CATRDRVTDTQYF	TGTGCCACCCGGGACAGGGTCACAGATACGCAGTATTTT
TRBV10-3	NA	TRBJ2-7	NA	CALSAGVGPGPYEQYF	TGTGCCCTCTCCGCCGGAGTGGGGCCTGGACCCTACGAGCAGTACTTC
TRBV2	NA	TRBJ2-2	NA	CASISRERNTGELFF	TGTGCCAGCATCTCCCGGGAGCGGAACACCGGGGAGCTGTTTTTT
TRBV29-1	NA	TRBJ1-5	NA	CSVLSGGAEQPQHF	TGCAGCGTTCTTTCGGGGGGCGCGGAGCAGCCCCAGCATTTT
TRBV30	NA	TRBJ1-2	NA	CAWSVTGGPSGYTF	TGTGCCTGGAGTGTAACCGGAGGACCGTCTGGCTACACCTTC
TRBV7-6	NA	TRBJ2-1	NA	CASSPMNEQFF	TGTGCCAGCAGCCCCATGAATGAGCAGTTCTTC
TRBV5-5	NA	TRBJ2-3	NA	CASSLRARSDTQYF	TGTGCCAGCAGCCTAAGGGCCCGTTCAGATACGCAGTATTTT
TRBV29-1	NA	TRBJ2-5	NA	CSVGRRRETQYF	TGCAGCGTGGGAAGGAGAAGGGAGACCCAGTACTTC
TRBV5-1	NA	TRBJ1-4	TRBD1	CASSSTGGANEKLFF	TGCGCCAGCAGCAGTACAGGGGGAGCTAATGAAAAACTGTTTTTT